The clone carrying this TCR beta chain has a count of ten or more. Its antigen is not known. The data stem from a study of response to subunit inactivated influenza vaccine. TCRdb re-derived calls from the RT-PCR reads in MiXCR, one entry per CDR3 protein. The table records 500,000 to 600,000 distinct CDR3 sequences, 16% of them present only once. Study-wide results and limits: After each seasonal influenza vaccination, few new T cells are recruited, the authors suggested.

Trimming removed 6 bases at V and 3 bases at J, with 5 bases between. The CDR3 extends over 12 amino acids. The specimen was CD4+ T cells sorted from PBMCs, collected about 24 months after vaccination. The clonotype comes from a man aged 50-75 years who received an inactivated influenza vaccine. The V call is TRBV12-3 or TRBV12-4, the J call TRBJ2-2, with D possibly being TRBD1 or TRBD2 (5 bases each). In DNA, the CDR3 is TGTGCCAGCAGGGGGGACACCGGGGAGCTGTTTTTT. As protein: CASRGDTGELFF.